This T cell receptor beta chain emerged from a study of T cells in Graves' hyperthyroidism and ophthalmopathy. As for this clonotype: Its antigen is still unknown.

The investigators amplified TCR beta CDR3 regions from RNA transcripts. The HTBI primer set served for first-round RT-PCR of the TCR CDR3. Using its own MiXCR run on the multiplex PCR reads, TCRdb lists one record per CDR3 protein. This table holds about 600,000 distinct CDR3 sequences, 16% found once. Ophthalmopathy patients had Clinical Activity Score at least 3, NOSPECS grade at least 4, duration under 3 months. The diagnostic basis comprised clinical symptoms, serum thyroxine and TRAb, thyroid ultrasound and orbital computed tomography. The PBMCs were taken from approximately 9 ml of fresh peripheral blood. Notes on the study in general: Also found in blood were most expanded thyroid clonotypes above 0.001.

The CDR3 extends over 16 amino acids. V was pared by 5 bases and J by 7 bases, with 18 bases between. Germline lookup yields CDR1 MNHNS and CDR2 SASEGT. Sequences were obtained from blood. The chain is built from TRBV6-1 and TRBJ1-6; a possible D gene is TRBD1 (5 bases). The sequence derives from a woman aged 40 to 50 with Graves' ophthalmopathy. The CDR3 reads CASSKGLGTPNSPLHF. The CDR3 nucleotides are TGTGCCAGCAGTAAGGGACTCGGTACCCCAAATTCACCCCTCCACTTT.